This T cell receptor beta chain originates from a study of graft-versus-host responses after intestinal transplantation. The wider study: Recipients received multivisceral, liver-intestinal, or isolated intestinal transplants. Anti-thymocyte globulin induction preceded approximately three years of tacrolimus and steroid maintenance in all recipients.

General study points: Across patients carrying graft-donor T cell macrochimerism, allografts held high graft-versus-host to host-versus-graft clonal ratios. Peak circulating GvH clone levels tracked with early post-transplant HvG declines.

Details on this clone: Its matching antigen is unknown.

The repertoire was sequenced with immunoSEQ multiplex PCR; TCRdb's copy has only in-frame clones and lacks some. The sample consists of some 120,000 clones, about nine tenths of them appearing once. Between the trimmed V and J ends, which lost 7 bases and 4 bases, there was a span of 14 bases. This CDR3 is 14 amino acids long. CDR1 and CDR2 (germline): SGHRS, YFSETQ. The clonotype was recovered from a human donor who received an intestinal transplant. This chain connects TRBV5-1 to TRBJ2-2, with a weak D call TRBD2 (6 bases). Sequencing was performed on unstimulated CD4+ T cells sorted from spleen or lymph node cells, taken before intestinal transplant. CDR3 loop: CASQPRDGTGELFF. The CDR3 DNA reads TGCGCCAGCCAGCCGCGGGACGGCACCGGGGAGCTGTTTTTT.